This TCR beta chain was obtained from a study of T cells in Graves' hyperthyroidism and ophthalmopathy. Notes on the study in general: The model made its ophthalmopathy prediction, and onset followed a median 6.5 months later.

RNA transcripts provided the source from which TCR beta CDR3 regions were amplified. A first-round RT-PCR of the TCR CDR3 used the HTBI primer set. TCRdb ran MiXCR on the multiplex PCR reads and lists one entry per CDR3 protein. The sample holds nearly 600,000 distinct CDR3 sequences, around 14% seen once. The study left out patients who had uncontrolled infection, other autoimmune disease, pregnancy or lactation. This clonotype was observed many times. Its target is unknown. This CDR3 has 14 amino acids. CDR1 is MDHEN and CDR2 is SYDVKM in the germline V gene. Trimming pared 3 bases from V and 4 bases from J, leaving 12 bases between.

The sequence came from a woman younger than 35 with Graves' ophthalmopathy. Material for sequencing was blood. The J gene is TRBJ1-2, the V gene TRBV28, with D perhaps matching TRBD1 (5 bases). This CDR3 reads CASSFQGRSYGYTF. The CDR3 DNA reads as TGTGCCAGCAGTTTCCAGGGTCGGAGCTATGGCTACACCTTC.